The 2 T cell receptor beta chains listed next were all sequenced from one sample in a study of blood T cell repertoires in COVID-19. Clones were read by immunoSEQ multiplex PCR, and TCRdb kept only the in-frame ones, dropping some. Seen here are under 300,000 clones, 90% observed once, and the top ten hold under 2.5%. Sequenced: peripheral blood. Source of these receptors: a woman in her sixties with COVID-19, enrolled during active disease.

This clone has a handful of counts. This sequence joins TRBV7-2 and TRBJ1-4; 9 bases align to TRBD1. V shed 5 bases and J 4 bases; nucleotides not matched to a gene: 11. CDR1 SGHTA and CDR2 FQGNSA come from the germline V gene. CDR3 length: 17 amino acids. CDR3 nucleotide sequence: TGTGCCAGCAGCGAAGACTTAAACAGGGGGCTTAATGAAAAACTGTTTTTT. Its protein is CASSEDLNRGLNEKLFF.

This clone was recorded once. This chain joins TRBV14 and TRBJ2-4, with D tentatively TRBD1 (5 bases). Between the trimmed V and J ends, which lost 5 bases and 0 bases, there was a span of 11 bases. CDR1 and CDR2 from the germline V gene are SGHDN and FVKESK. The CDR3 is 15 amino acids. The CDR3 loop reads CASSRLRGAKNIQYF. The CDR3 nucleotides are TGTGCCAGCAGCAGGCTAAGGGGAGCCAAAAACATTCAGTACTTC.